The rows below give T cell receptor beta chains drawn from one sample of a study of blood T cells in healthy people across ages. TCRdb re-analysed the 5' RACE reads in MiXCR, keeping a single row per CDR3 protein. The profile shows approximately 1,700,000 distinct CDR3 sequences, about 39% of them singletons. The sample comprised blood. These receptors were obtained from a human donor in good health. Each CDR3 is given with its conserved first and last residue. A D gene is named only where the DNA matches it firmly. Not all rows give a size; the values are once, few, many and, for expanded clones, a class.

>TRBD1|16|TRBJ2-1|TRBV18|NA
CASSPRGPRGYSEQFF
TGTGCCAGCTCACCACGAGGACCCAGGGGGTATAGTGAGCAGTTCTTC
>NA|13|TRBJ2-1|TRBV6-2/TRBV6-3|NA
CASSYNAGTEQFF
TGTGCCAGCAGTTATAACGCAGGGACTGAGCAGTTCTTC
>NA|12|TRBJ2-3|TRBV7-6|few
CASSLNGHTQYF
TGTGCCAGCAGCTTAAACGGACATACGCAGTATTTT
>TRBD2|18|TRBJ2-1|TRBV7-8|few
CASSHSSPSGGPNNEQFF
TGTGCCAGCAGCCACTCGTCCCCTAGCGGGGGGCCGAACAATGAGCAGTTCTTC
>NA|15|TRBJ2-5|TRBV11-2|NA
CASSREGQGMETQYF
TGTGCCAGCAGCAGAGAGGGGCAGGGGATGGAGACCCAGTACTTC
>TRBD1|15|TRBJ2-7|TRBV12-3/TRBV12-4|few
CASSLGQGADDEQYF
TGTGCCAGCAGTTTAGGGCAGGGGGCGGACGACGAGCAGTACTTC
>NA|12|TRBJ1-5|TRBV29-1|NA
CSVGNRGQPQHF
TGCAGCGTTGGAAACCGAGGTCAGCCCCAGCATTTT
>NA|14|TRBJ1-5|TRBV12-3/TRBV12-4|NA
CASRFNPANQPQHF
TGTGCCAGCAGGTTTAATCCCGCAAATCAGCCCCAGCATTTT
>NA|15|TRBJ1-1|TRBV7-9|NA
CASSPERELNTEAFF
TGTGCCAGCAGCCCAGAACGGGAACTGAACACTGAAGCTTTCTTT
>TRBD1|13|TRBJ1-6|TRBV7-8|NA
CASSFGTDSPLHF
TGTGCCAGCAGCTTTGGGACAGACTCACCCCTCCACTTT
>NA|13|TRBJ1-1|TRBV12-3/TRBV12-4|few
CASSFGGTTEAFF
TGTGCCAGCAGTTTCGGTGGAACCACTGAAGCTTTCTTT
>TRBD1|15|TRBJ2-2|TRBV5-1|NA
CVSSQGQLNTGELFF
TGCGTCAGCAGCCAGGGACAGTTGAACACCGGGGAGCTGTTTTTT
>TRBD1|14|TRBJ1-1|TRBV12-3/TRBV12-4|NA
CASSQQGSRTEAFF
TGTGCCAGCAGCCAACAGGGGTCGCGCACTGAAGCTTTCTTT
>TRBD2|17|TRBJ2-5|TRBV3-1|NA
CASSQDLILAGGDEQYF
TGTGCCAGCAGCCAAGACCTGATCCTAGCGGGGGGCGATGAGCAGTACTTC
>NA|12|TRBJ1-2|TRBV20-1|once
CSASSLSYGYTF
TGCAGTGCTAGTTCTCTAAGCTATGGCTACACCTTC
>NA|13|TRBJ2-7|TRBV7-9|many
CASSFTASYEQYF
TGTGCCAGCAGCTTCACAGCCTCCTACGAGCAGTACTTC
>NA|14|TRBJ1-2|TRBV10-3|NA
CAISEIGGMDGYTF
TGTGCCATCAGTGAGATCGGGGGTATGGATGGCTACACCTTC
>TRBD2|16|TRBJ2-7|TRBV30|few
CAWSVFRGQRGYEQYF
TGTGCCTGGAGTGTATTTAGGGGCCAGCGGGGCTACGAGCAGTACTTC
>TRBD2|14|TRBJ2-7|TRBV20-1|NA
CSAGGLAAFLGQYF
TGCAGTGCTGGGGGACTAGCGGCCTTTTTGGGGCAGTACTTC
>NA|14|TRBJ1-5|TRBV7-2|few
CASSYRESNQPQHF
TGTGCCAGCAGTTACAGGGAGAGCAATCAGCCCCAGCATTTT
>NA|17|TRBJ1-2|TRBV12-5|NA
CASGTGGHGPNNYGYTF
TGTGCTAGTGGTACTGGTGGGCACGGACCAAATAACTATGGCTACACCTTC
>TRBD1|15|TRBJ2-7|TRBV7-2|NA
CASSLAGGSYNEQYF
TGTGCCAGCAGCTTAGCAGGGGGCTCCTACAATGAGCAGTACTTC
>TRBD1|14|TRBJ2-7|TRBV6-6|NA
CASRVWTGGYEQYF
TGTGCCAGCAGGGTTTGGACAGGGGGCTACGAGCAGTACTTC
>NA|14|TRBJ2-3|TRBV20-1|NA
CSVSEDSSTDTQYF
TGCAGTGTTAGCGAGGACAGCAGCACAGATACGCAGTATTTT
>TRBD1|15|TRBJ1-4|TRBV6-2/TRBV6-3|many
CASRTTGGRGEKLFF
TGTGCCAGCAGGACCACAGGGGGAAGAGGTGAAAAACTGTTTTTT
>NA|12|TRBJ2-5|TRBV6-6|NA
CASSPLINEQYF
TGTGCCAGCAGTCCCCTCATCAATGAGCAGTACTTC
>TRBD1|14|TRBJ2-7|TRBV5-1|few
CASSLAWDSYEQYF
TGCGCCAGCAGCTTGGCCTGGGACAGCTACGAGCAGTACTTC
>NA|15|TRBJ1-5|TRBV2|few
CASSEKTGGDQPQHF
TGTGCCAGCAGTGAAAAGACAGGCGGAGATCAGCCCCAGCATTTT
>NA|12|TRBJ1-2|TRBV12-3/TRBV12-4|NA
CASSIRAPGYTF
TGTGCCAGCAGTATCAGAGCTCCCGGCTACACCTTC
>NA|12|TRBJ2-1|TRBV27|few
CASSMGGNEQFF
TGTGCCAGCAGTATGGGGGGCAATGAGCAGTTCTTC
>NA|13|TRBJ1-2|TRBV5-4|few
CASSFNRRESYTF
TGTGCCAGCAGCTTTAATCGTAGGGAGAGCTACACCTTC
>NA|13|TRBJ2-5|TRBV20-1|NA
CSAGGTFPGAQYF
TGCAGTGCTGGAGGGACTTTCCCGGGGGCCCAGTACTTC
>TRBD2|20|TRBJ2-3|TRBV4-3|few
CASSQTGLAGAVGMSDTQYF
TGCGCCAGCAGCCAAACGGGACTAGCGGGGGCAGTAGGCATGTCTGATACGCAGTATTTT
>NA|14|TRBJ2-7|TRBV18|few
CASSPGKGFYEQYF
TGTGCCAGCTCACCCGGGAAGGGGTTCTACGAGCAGTACTTC
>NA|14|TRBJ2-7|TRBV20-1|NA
CSARATGKSYEQYF
TGCAGTGCTAGAGCGACAGGAAAGTCCTACGAGCAGTACTTC
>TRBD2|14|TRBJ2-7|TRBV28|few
CASTPSGGTYEQYF
TGTGCCAGCACCCCTAGCGGGGGAACCTACGAGCAGTACTTC
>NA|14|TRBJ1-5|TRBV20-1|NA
CSAVEGAAGQPQHF
TGCAGTGCCGTGGAGGGAGCAGCGGGTCAGCCCCAGCATTTT
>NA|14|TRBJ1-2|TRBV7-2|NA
CASSLLIDNYGYTF
TGTGCCAGCAGCTTATTGATAGATAACTATGGCTACACCTTC
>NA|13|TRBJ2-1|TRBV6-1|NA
CASSWQAGNEQFF
TGTGCCAGCAGTTGGCAGGCCGGCAATGAGCAGTTCTTC
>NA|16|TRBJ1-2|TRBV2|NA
CASSALTTGTQGGYTF
TGTGCCAGCAGTGCTCTTACTACCGGGACTCAAGGGGGCTACACCTTC
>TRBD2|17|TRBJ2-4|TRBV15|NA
CATSRDRAGVPKNIQYF
TGTGCCACCAGCAGAGACCGAGCGGGGGTGCCCAAAAACATTCAGTACTTC
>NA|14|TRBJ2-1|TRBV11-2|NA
CASSSRDSDNEQFF
TGTGCCAGCAGCTCGCGAGACAGCGACAATGAGCAGTTCTTC
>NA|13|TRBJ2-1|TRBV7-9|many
CASSPRGADEQFF
TGTGCCAGCAGCCCACGGGGGGCTGATGAGCAGTTCTTC
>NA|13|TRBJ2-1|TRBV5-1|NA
CASRVDSRAEQFF
TGCGCCAGCAGGGTGGATTCAAGGGCCGAGCAGTTCTTC
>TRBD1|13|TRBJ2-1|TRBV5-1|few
CASNTDRGAEQFF
TGCGCCAGCAACACAGACAGGGGAGCGGAGCAGTTCTTC
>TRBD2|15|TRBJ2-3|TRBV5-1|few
CASSFSGGRPDTQYF
TGCGCCAGCAGCTTTAGCGGGGGTAGGCCAGATACGCAGTATTTT
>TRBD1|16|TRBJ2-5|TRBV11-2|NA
CASSPRRGQGQETQYF
TGTGCCAGCAGCCCTAGGAGGGGACAGGGGCAAGAGACCCAGTACTTC
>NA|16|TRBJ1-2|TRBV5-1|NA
CASSLARFDGAYGYTF
TGCGCCAGCAGCTTGGCCAGGTTCGACGGTGCCTATGGCTACACCTTC
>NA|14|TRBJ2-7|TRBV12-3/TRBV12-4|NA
CASSLVGIQREQYF
TGTGCCAGCAGTTTAGTAGGGATTCAACGCGAGCAGTACTTC
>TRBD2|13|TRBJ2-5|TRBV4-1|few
CASKASGEGTQYF
TGCGCCAGCAAGGCTAGCGGGGAAGGGACCCAGTACTTC
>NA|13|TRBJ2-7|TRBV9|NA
CASSVGLGDERYF
TGTGCCAGCAGCGTTGGTTTAGGGGACGAGCGGTACTTC
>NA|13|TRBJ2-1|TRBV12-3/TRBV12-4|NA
CASSFLNGGEQFF
TGTGCCAGCAGTTTCCTGAACGGTGGTGAGCAGTTCTTC